The 5 T cell receptor beta chains in this list originate from one sample, sequenced in a study of T cell changes during pregnancy in multiple sclerosis. The repertoire was sequenced with immunoSEQ multiplex PCR; TCRdb's copy has only in-frame clones and lacks some. This table has around 62,000 clones, 85% to 95% appearing once. The sequences come from CD8+ T cells from peripheral blood mononuclear cells, collected in the second trimester of pregnancy. Receptors were obtained from a female donor with multiple sclerosis, enrolled in a pregnancy study.

V and J are TRBV9 and TRBJ2-1, with 10 bases fitting TRBD1. Germline CDR1 is SGDLS and CDR2 is YYNGEE. The V and J ends lost 2 bases and 3 bases, in that order; junction bases with no gene match: 2. The CDR3 is 15 residues long. In nucleotides, the CDR3 is TGTGCCAGCAGCGTCGGGACAGGGGTCTACAATGAGCAGTTCTTC. Translated: CASSVGTGVYNEQFF.

The J gene is TRBJ2-3, the V gene TRBV7-9, with TRBD2 matching 13 bases. The CDR3 runs 17 residues. Germline CDR1 SEHNR, CDR2 FQNEAQ (reference sequence). J was trimmed by 2 bases and V by 2 bases; bases with no gene match: 4. CDR3 sequence reads: CASSLRLAGGNTDTQYF. As DNA, the CDR3 is TGTGCCAGCAGCTTACGACTAGCGGGGGGTAACACAGATACGCAGTATTTT.

This chain uses TRBV28 with TRBJ1-1; 8 bases line up with TRBD1. The CDR3 has 15 residues. The germline V gene encodes CDR1 MDHEN and CDR2 SYDVKM. V was clipped by 4 bases and J by 0 bases; unmatched bases: 4. In DNA form, the CDR3 reads TGTGCCAGCAGTTCCCGACAGGGGCTGAACACTGAAGCTTTCTTT. This translates into CASSSRQGLNTEAFF.

V and J are TRBV27 and TRBJ2-1; 8 positions agree with TRBD2. V dropped 4 bases and J dropped 8; count of bases not matched to a gene: 10. The germline CDR1 and CDR2 sequences are MNHEY and SMNVEV (reference sequence). The CDR3 totals 15 residues. CDR3 DNA sequence: TGTGCCAGCAGTTCCGCGGGAGGCCCCGCAGATGAGCAGTTCTTC. Translating gives CASSSAGGPADEQFF.

This rearrangement joins TRBV19 to TRBJ2-3, with 9 bases aligning to TRBD1. Germline CDR1 is LNHDA and CDR2 is SQIVND (reference sequence). The CDR3 consists of 16 residues. Trimming took 9 bases from V and 1 from J; bases not matched to a gene: 11. The CDR3 reads CASRGQGTTGTDTQYF. The CDR3 DNA reads as TGTGCCAGCCGCGGACAGGGGACGACTGGCACAGATACGCAGTATTTT.